This T cell receptor (beta chain) derives from a study of T cells after yellow fever vaccination. Across the whole study: SMART-Seq v4 Ultra Low Input prepared libraries from low-cell fractions. Regarding the study as a whole: Among all clonotypes, a small share was observed in both CD4 and CD8 compartments.

TCRdb used MiXCR to reprocess the 5' RACE reads, holding one entry per CDR3 protein. The table shows 120,000 or so distinct CDR3 sequences, with 12% to 15% occurring only once. A note on this clonotype: The target antigen is unknown.

The sample was CD8+ T cells sorted from PBMCs, taken 5 days after the yellow fever booster vaccination. This clonotype originated in a man between 18 and 29 years old who received the YFV17D yellow fever vaccine.

CDR3 loop: CAISGGTSGGAYYEQYF. The DNA for the CDR3 is TGTGCCATCAGTGGAGGGACTAGCGGGGGGGCCTACTACGAGCAGTACTTC. The chain uses TRBV10-3 and TRBJ2-7; the match to TRBD2 covers 16 bases. Losses at the gene ends were 4 bases for V and 3 bases for J; bases not matched to a gene: 6. Germline CDR1 is ENHRY and CDR2 is SYGVKD. This CDR3 is built from 17 residues.